This entry lists 10 T cell receptor beta chains sequenced from one sample in a study of blood T cell repertoires in COVID-19. Sequenced by immunoSEQ multiplex PCR; TCRdb stores in-frame clones only, minus some. In the table there are tens of thousands of clones, 91% of which are singletons. The sample comprised peripheral blood. The receptors come from a woman aged 45 to 65 in a cohort sampled during active COVID-19.

The chain uses TRBV3-1 (or the pseudogene TRBV3-2) and TRBJ2-2; no clear D. From germline, CDR1 is LGHDT and CDR2 YNNKEL (reference sequence). V was pared by 0 bases and J by 5 bases, with 4 bases between. CDR3 size: 13 residues. This CDR3 is CASSQDVTGELFF. For the CDR3, the DNA is TGTGCCAGCAGCCAAGACGTAACCGGGGAGCTGTTTTTT.

This sequence joins TRBV19 and TRBJ2-1; D gene uncertain. In germline, CDR1 is LNHDA, CDR2 SQIVND (reference sequence). Trimming cost V 1 base and J 5 bases, with 6 bases left between them. The CDR3 loop spans 13 amino acids. The CDR3, as DNA: TGTGCCAGTAGTATAGGACAAAACAATGAGCAGTTCTTC. It specifies CASSIGQNNEQFF.

The V and J genes are TRBV12-3 or TRBV12-4 and TRBJ2-1; D is possibly TRBD1 (5 bases). V was clipped by 6 bases and J by 13 bases, with 19 bases between them. The CDR3 length is 13 residues. CDR3 DNA: TGTGCCAGCAGGAGAAATCAGGGCTTTGCACAGTTCTTC. Protein: CASRRNQGFAQFF.

V and J are TRBV4-2 and TRBJ1-3; no clear D. Germline CDR1 is LGHNA and CDR2 is YNFKEQ. V dropped 1 base and J dropped 2 bases, with 12 bases sitting between them. The CDR3 has 16 amino acids. CDR3 region: CASSQGGRRAGNTIYF. The DNA of the CDR3 is TGTGCCAGCAGCCAAGGGGGTAGGAGGGCTGGAAACACCATATATTTT.

As for this clone: A junction end diverges from the germline sequence, so it may reflect a read error. The chain recombines TRBV7-7 with TRBJ2-7; 9 bases match TRBD2. Per germline, CDR1 SSHAT and CDR2 FNYEAQ (reference sequence). This CDR3 has 15 residues. The CDR3 DNA follows: TGTGCTAGCAGCTTAGGGCCTAGCGGGACCTACGAGCAGTACTTC. This encodes CASSLGPSGTYEQYF.

The CDR3 nucleotides are TGTGCCAGCAGGGGACAGGGGAATGGAAACACCATATATTTT. It codes for CASRGQGNGNTIYF. V and J are TRBV6-5 and TRBJ1-3, with 10 positions matching TRBD1. Germline CDR1 and CDR2: MNHEY and SVGAGI. The CDR3 spans 14 residues. V trimming: 6 bases; J trimming: 3 bases; junction bases outside the gene matches: 2.

This clone was recorded only once. The genes are TRBV5-1 and TRBJ2-5, with TRBD2 as a possible D gene (5 bases). The CDR3 consists of 16 residues. Trimming took off 6 bases at V and 0 bases at J, with 18 bases between the two ends. CDR1 SGHRS and CDR2 YFSETQ come from the germline V gene. The CDR3 loop reads CASTFSGQRYQETQYF. The CDR3 DNA reads TGCGCCAGCACTTTCTCGGGCCAGCGGTACCAAGAGACCCAGTACTTC.

The sample holds one count of this clone. V usage is TRBV11-1 and J usage is TRBJ1-4; 7 nucleotides align to TRBD1. CDR3 length: 13 amino acids. V was clipped by 8 bases and J by 5 bases; unmatched bases: 5. Germline V CDR1 and CDR2: SGHAT, FQDESV (reference sequence). The CDR3 sequence: CASQDRTNEKLFF. CDR3 nucleotides: TGTGCCAGCCAGGACAGGACGAATGAAAAACTGTTTTTT.

CDR3 in DNA: TGTGCCAGCAGTTGGGCAGGGGGCGCAAATGGCTACACCTTC. Residues: CASSWAGGANGYTF. The chain couples TRBV27 to TRBJ1-2; 8 bases align to TRBD1. Germline trimming cut 4 bases from V and 6 bases from J; bases unmatched to any gene: 7. The CDR3 is 14 residues long. Germline loops: CDR1 MNHEY, CDR2 SMNVEV (reference sequence).

The V gene is TRBV11-3, the J gene TRBJ2-2; 7 bases match TRBD2. V was clipped by 7 bases and J by 2 bases; unmatched bases: 7. Germline V CDR1 and CDR2: SGHNT, YENEEA. This CDR3 is 15 amino acids long. The DNA of the CDR3 is TGTGCCAGCACCCCCAGCGGGATTAACACCGGGGAGCTGTTTTTT. Translation gives CASTPSGINTGELFF.